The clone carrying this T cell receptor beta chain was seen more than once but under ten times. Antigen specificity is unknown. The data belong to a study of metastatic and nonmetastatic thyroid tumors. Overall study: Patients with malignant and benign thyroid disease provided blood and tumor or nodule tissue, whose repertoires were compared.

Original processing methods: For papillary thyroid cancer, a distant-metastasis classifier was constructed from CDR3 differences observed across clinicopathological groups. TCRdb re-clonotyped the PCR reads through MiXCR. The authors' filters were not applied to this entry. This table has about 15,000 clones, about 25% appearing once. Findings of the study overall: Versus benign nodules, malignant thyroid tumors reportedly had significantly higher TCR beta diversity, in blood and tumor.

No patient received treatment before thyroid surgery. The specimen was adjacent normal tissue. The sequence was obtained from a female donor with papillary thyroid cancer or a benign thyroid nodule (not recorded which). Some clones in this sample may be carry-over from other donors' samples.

CDR3 in DNA: TGTGCCAGTGGGGGGAGCCGGGAGATGTCCTACGAGCAGTACTTC. Translated: CASGGSREMSYEQYF. V usage is TRBV2 and J usage is TRBJ2-7; possibly TRBD2 for D (6 bases). V was shortened by 9 bases and J by 1 base, with 19 bases between the two germline ends. Looked up from germline, CDR1 is SNHLY and CDR2 is FYNNEI. This CDR3 spans 15 amino acids.